The clone carrying this TCR beta chain was seen only once. This specimen belongs to a study of blood T cell repertoires in COVID-19. Study context: The samples span acute and convalescent COVID-19 from the United States, Italy and Spain.

Per the authors' pipeline: Estimates of nucleated cell counts were drawn from the amplification of reference gene primers. Measured with immunoSEQ multiplex PCR; TCRdb has only the in-frame clones, and not every one. V and J calls plus clone size are reproduced from that table; the DNA served to infer D and trimming. The table records about 100,000 clones, roughly 90% of them present only once. J lost 3 bases, V lost 1 base, and 7 bases had no gene match. CDR3 length equals 16 residues. Per germline, CDR1 SGHTA and CDR2 FQGNSA. The TCR sequence derives from a man older than 75 with acute or convalescent COVID-19. This rearrangement joins TRBV7-2 to TRBJ2-5; 8 bases are shared with TRBD1. Sequencing was carried out using peripheral blood. CDR3 in amino acids: CASSLERGTGEETQYF. CDR3 nucleotides: TGTGCCAGCAGCTTAGAAAGGGGGACAGGAGAAGAGACCCAGTACTTC.